This T cell receptor (beta chain) derives from a study of cytomegalovirus exposure and HLA in healthy donors. This clone was seen a few times. This PCR relied on a set of 60 Vbeta primers and 13 Jbeta primers. Using immunoSEQ multiplex PCR, the repertoire was profiled, and TCRdb retains in-frame clones only, with some absent. The profile shows about 120,000 clones, around a tenth of them singletons. This CDR3 is built from 17 residues. CDR1 and CDR2 (germline): SGHVS, FNYEAQ. V lost 1 base and J lost 4, with 20 bases in between. The sequenced sample was PBMCs. The rearrangement links TRBV7-6 to TRBJ2-7, with D possibly TRBD1 on 9 matching bases. The sequence derives from a man aged 25 to 40 in good health and CMV-seronegative. This CDR3 is CASSLGVAGQGLYEQYF. CDR3 sequence (DNA): TGTGCCAGCAGCTTAGGGGTAGCGGGACAGGGTCTGTACGAGCAGTACTTC.